These T cell receptor beta chains were read from a single sample in a study of control samples from healthy donors and cancer patients. This table comes from immunoSEQ multiplex PCR, and its TCRdb copy is limited to in-frame clones, with some not included. The sample has some 170,000 clones; approximately 94% are singletons. Material for sequencing was PBMCs. All receptors derive from a man in his 60s with colorectal cancer. CDR3s include the opening cysteine and the closing phenylalanine or tryptophan. Each record gives: J gene, V gene, CDR3 protein.

j_gene: TRBJ2-6; v_gene: TRBV4-1; CDR3aa: CASSQAGQGAPGANVLTF
j_gene: TRBJ1-6; v_gene: TRBV5-6; CDR3aa: CASSSLTRDSYNSPLHF
j_gene: TRBJ1-5; v_gene: TRBV2; CDR3aa: CASSETGGARQPQHF
j_gene: TRBJ2-7; v_gene: TRBV4-1; CDR3aa: CASSRGTGDVHEQYF
j_gene: TRBJ2-6; v_gene: TRBV24-1; CDR3aa: CATSDSGVPSSGANVLTF
j_gene: TRBJ1-2; v_gene: TRBV2; CDR3aa: CAGGVRAGENGYTF
j_gene: TRBJ1-6; v_gene: TRBV4-1; CDR3aa: CASSQDRGDSPHF
j_gene: TRBJ1-1; v_gene: TRBV7-9; CDR3aa: CASSLTGSAGTEAFF
j_gene: TRBJ1-4; v_gene: TRBV28; CDR3aa: CASSTGTEGRNEKLFF
j_gene: TRBJ2-2; v_gene: TRBV19; CDR3aa: CASSISPSNTGELFF
j_gene: TRBJ1-3; v_gene: TRBV10-3; CDR3aa: CAISESAGNGNTIYF